One sample yielded the 18 T cell receptor beta chains listed below, sequenced in a study of T cells in Graves' hyperthyroidism and ophthalmopathy. Amplified TCR beta CDR3 regions came from RNA transcripts. Carried out on the TCR CDR3, a first-round RT-PCR used the HTBI primer set. TCRdb re-derived calls from the multiplex PCR reads in MiXCR, one entry per CDR3 protein. Among approximately 520,000 distinct CDR3 sequences listed, roughly 20% were seen once. Source material: blood. All receptors come from a young man with Graves' hyperthyroidism.

This clonotype was seen a few times. The chain joins TRBV7-3 to TRBJ2-5, with a possible D match to TRBD1 (5 bases). CDR3 length equals 14 residues. Trimming cost V 3 bases and J 0 bases, with 8 bases left between them. Germline CDR1 is SGHTA and CDR2 is FQGTGA. This CDR3 is CASSLGPHQETQYF. The CDR3 DNA is TGTGCCAGCAGCTTGGGGCCACACCAAGAGACCCAGTACTTC. Based on the CDR3 plus reference TRBV7-3 and TRBJ2-5, the full variable domain is GAGVSQTPSNKVTEKGKYVELRCDPISGHTALYWYRQSLGQGPEFLIYFQGTGAADDSGLPNDRFFAVRPEGSVSTLKIQRTERGDSAVYLCASSLGPHQETQYFGPGTRLLVL.

This clonotype has more than one count but fewer than ten. The chain's CDR3 is CASSLESGQRGYTF. CDR3 in DNA: TGTGCCAGCAGCTTAGAATCCGGCCAAAGGGGCTACACCTTC. V and J are TRBV11-2 and TRBJ1-2; the D is unclear. V lost 0 bases to trimming and J lost 8 bases, with 13 bases between them. CDR1 is SGHAT and CDR2 is FQNNGV in the germline V gene. CDR3 length: 14 residues.

The J gene is TRBJ2-7, the V gene TRBV7-3; perhaps D is TRBD1 or TRBD2 (5 bases each). This CDR3 region has 13 residues. Germline V CDR1 and CDR2: SGHTA, FQGTGA. With 5 bases removed from V and 6 bases from J, the gap between germline ends came to 14 bases. CDR3 region: CASSPFEGSEQYF. The CDR3 DNA is TGTGCCAGCAGCCCGTTTGAGGGGAGCGAGCAGTACTTC.

Only a few counts were recorded for this clonotype. The chain combines TRBV27 with TRBJ2-7, with D perhaps assigned TRBD1 or TRBD2 (6 bases each). The CDR3 loop spans 16 amino acids. V was shortened by 5 bases and J by 0 bases, with 17 bases between the two germline ends. Per germline, CDR1 MNHEY and CDR2 SMNVEV (reference sequence). CDR3 protein: CASSRQGTGLSYEQYF. CDR3 in DNA: TGTGCCAGCAGTCGCCAGGGGACTGGCCTCTCCTACGAGCAGTACTTC.

The chain has TRBV12-3 or TRBV12-4 and TRBJ1-5; D gene ambiguous. The CDR3 has 14 residues. V was cut by 7 bases and J by 0 bases, with 10 bases left in between. The CDR3 region is CASTPEISNQPQHF. CDR3 nucleotides: TGTGCCAGCACCCCGGAGATTAGCAATCAGCCCCAGCATTTT.

There are many counts of this clonotype. This sequence joins TRBV12-3 or TRBV12-4 and TRBJ1-2, with TRBD1 matching 9 bases. This CDR3 is built from 14 residues. V was clipped by 6 bases and J by 6 bases; unmatched bases: 8. CDR3 coding DNA: TGTGCCAGCAGCCCCGACGGGACAGGGAATGGCTACACCTTC. As protein: CASSPDGTGNGYTF.

This rearrangement joins TRBV28 to TRBJ2-7; TRBD2 matches 7 bases. The CDR3 consists of 13 residues. Trimming removed 7 bases from V and 4 bases from J; junction bases left unmatched: 7. CDR1 and CDR2 (germline): MDHEN, SYDVKM. The CDR3 spells CASTDSGSYEQYF. CDR3 in DNA: TGTGCCAGCACCGATAGCGGGTCTTACGAGCAGTACTTC.

The chain couples TRBV20-1 to TRBJ1-1, with a possible D match to TRBD1 (5 bases). V was shortened by 0 bases and J by 7 bases, with 12 bases between the two germline ends. The germline V gene has CDR1 DFQATT and CDR2 SNEGSKA (reference sequence). The CDR3 sequence is 13 residues long. CDR3: CSARDWPDNEAFF. In nucleotides, the CDR3 is TGCAGTGCTAGAGATTGGCCGGACAATGAAGCTTTCTTT.

The chain couples TRBV7-9 to TRBJ1-1; TRBD1 matches 10 bases. Germline V gene sequence: CDR1 SEHNR, CDR2 FQNEAQ (reference sequence). V lost 4 bases, J lost 7 bases, and 9 bases stayed unmatched. The CDR3 extends over 15 amino acids. The CDR3 spells CASSYRQGANIEAFF. DNA for the CDR3: TGTGCCAGCAGCTATAGACAGGGGGCGAATATTGAAGCTTTCTTT.

This clonotype was seen at least ten times. The rearrangement uses TRBV30 and TRBJ1-6; 7 bases line up with TRBD1. The length of the CDR3 is 13 residues. CDR1 and CDR2 from the germline V gene are GTSNPN and SVGIG (reference sequence). Trimming cost V 5 bases and J 5 bases; bases outside gene matches: 3. Here the CDR3 DNA reads TGTGCCTGGGACCAGGGGGATAATTCACCCCTCCACTTT. Protein: CAWDQGDNSPLHF.

The chain combines TRBV5-6 with TRBJ1-2; the D is unclear. The CDR3 is made up of 12 amino acids. Germline V gene sequence: CDR1 SGHDT, CDR2 YYEEEE. Deletions cut 0 bases from V and 4 bases from J, with 4 bases between. This CDR3 is CASSLEPYGYTF. CDR3 bases: TGTGCCAGCAGCTTGGAGCCCTATGGCTACACCTTC.

This clonotype was counted many times. The chain carries TRBV27 and TRBJ1-5; D is uncertain. This CDR3 comprises 13 residues. Trimming took off 0 bases at V and 7 bases at J, with 7 bases between the two ends. Germline CDR1 and CDR2: MNHEY and SMNVEV (reference sequence). The CDR3 DNA reads TGTGCCAGCAGTTTATCCATTGCGCAGCCCCAGCATTTT. Protein sequence: CASSLSIAQPQHF.

This rearrangement joins TRBV9 to TRBJ1-3; D is ambiguous. This CDR3 is built from 15 residues. Germline-derived CDR1 and CDR2 are SGDLS and YYNGEE. With 2 bases removed from V and 0 bases from J, the gap between germline ends came to 9 bases. The CDR3 reads CASSVDILSGNTIYF. The CDR3 bases are TGTGCCAGCAGCGTTGACATACTCTCTGGAAACACCATATATTTT.

This clonotype was counted at least ten times. This chain links TRBV30 with TRBJ2-5, with 7 bases fitting TRBD1. The V gene's germline CDR1 is GTSNPN and CDR2 SVGIG (reference sequence). The CDR3 spans 14 residues. J gave up 1 base and V 0 bases, and 2 bases lay outside the gene matches. The CDR3 spells CAWSVQGTQETQYF. The CDR3, as DNA: TGTGCCTGGAGTGTACAGGGGACCCAAGAGACCCAGTACTTC.

In its sample, this clonotype was seen once. This chain joins TRBV28 and TRBJ2-7; D remains ambiguous. The germline CDR1 and CDR2 sequences are MDHEN and SYDVKM. The CDR3 is 16 residues long. Trimming pared 6 bases from V and 3 bases from J, leaving 21 bases between. This chain's CDR3 is CASSPLSGSGVYEQYF. CDR3 nucleotides: TGTGCCAGCAGCCCACTCTCCGGCTCTGGCGTCTACGAGCAGTACTTC. Complete variable domain (other parts from reference TRBV28 and TRBJ2-7): DVKVTQSSRYLVKRTGEKVFLECVQDMDHENMFWYRQDPGLGLRLIYFSYDVKMKEKGDIPEGYSVSREKKERFSLILESASTNQTSMYLCASSPLSGSGVYEQYFGPGTRLTVT.

This clonotype was detected many times. V gene TRBV6-1 combines with J gene TRBJ1-2, with D hard to call. Germline assignment: CDR1 MNHNS and CDR2 SASEGT. V dropped 5 bases and J dropped 3 bases, with 10 bases sitting between them. This CDR3 spans 13 amino acids. The CDR3 loop is CASSQHGDYGYTF. DNA for the CDR3: TGTGCCAGCAGTCAGCACGGGGACTATGGCTACACCTTC.

This clonotype was observed a single time. Germline and junction disagree at one end, which may indicate a read error. This CDR3 is CVSSLGRDQPQHF. CDR3 nucleotides: TGCGTCAGCAGCTTGGGCAGAGATCAGCCCCAGCATTTT. The V and J genes are TRBV5-1 and TRBJ1-5; the D is unclear. The CDR3 is 13 residues long. Germline values: CDR1 SGHRS, CDR2 YFSETQ.

The chain joins TRBV7-2 to TRBJ1-5, with D possibly being TRBD1 (5 bases). Germline V gene lookup returns CDR1 SGHTA and CDR2 FQGNSA. The CDR3 loop spans 15 amino acids. V dropped 4 bases and J dropped 9 bases, with 19 bases sitting between them. The CDR3 here is CASSYQKDGTWPQHF. DNA for the CDR3: TGTGCCAGCAGCTACCAAAAGGACGGGACTTGGCCCCAGCATTTT.